This T cell receptor beta chain emerged from a study of OX40 agonist ivuxolimab in advanced cancers. Across the whole study: Patients received ivuxolimab, an intravenous treatment, every 2 weeks at 0.01 to 10 mg/kg. Melanoma, hepatocellular carcinoma, head and neck or renal cell cancer occurred in dose-escalation patients. Males comprised about 78% of the group, whose mean age was approximately 60 years (range 23 to 79).

The method was immunoSEQ multiplex PCR; TCRdb's version includes in-frame clones alone and lacks a portion of them. Of about 7,800 clones in the sample, 73% were seen once. To note about this clone: Antigen specificity is unknown.

The study's findings and limits: Expanded clones were, on average, more numerous among CD8+ T cells than CD4+.

This CDR3 has 16 residues. V lost 2 bases and J lost 6; bases outside the gene matches: 12. Germline CDR1 KGHSH, CDR2 LQKENI. The J gene is TRBJ1-2, the V gene TRBV18; TRBD1 matches 7 bases. The input for sequencing was CD4+ or CD8+ T cells sorted from blood, taken in a trial of the OX40 agonist ivuxolimab. This receptor was obtained from an adult with an advanced solid tumor such as melanoma, head and neck, liver or kidney cancer. The CDR3 sequence is CASSPTPSDRFHGYTF. Here the CDR3 DNA reads TGTGCCAGCTCACCAACCCCTTCGGACAGGTTTCATGGCTACACCTTC.